One sample yielded the 16 T cell receptor beta chains listed below, sequenced in a study of blood T cell repertoires in COVID-19. Repertoires were generated with immunoSEQ multiplex PCR, while TCRdb's copy carries only in-frame clones and drops some. This table has approximately 75,000 clones, approximately 84% appearing once. Sample: peripheral blood. The receptor set was obtained from a man in his fifties with COVID-19, enrolled during active disease.

V gene TRBV9 combines with J gene TRBJ2-3, with 8 bases identical to TRBD1. V dropped 4 bases and J dropped 3; count of bases not matched to a gene: 4. CDR3 length: 14 amino acids. Germline loops: CDR1 SGDLS, CDR2 YYNGEE. The CDR3 sequence is CASSSRTGTDTQYF. CDR3 nucleotide sequence: TGTGCCAGCAGCTCTCGGACAGGGACAGATACGCAGTATTTT.

This clone was counted between two and nine times. The chain is built from TRBV3-1 (or the pseudogene TRBV3-2) and TRBJ2-2; D uncertain. Trimming removed 5 bases from V and 5 bases from J, with 9 bases in between. The length of the CDR3 is 13 residues. Germline assignment: CDR1 LGHDT and CDR2 YNNKEL (reference sequence). CDR3 sequence: CASSTIETGELFF. CDR3 DNA sequence: TGTGCCAGCAGCACGATAGAAACCGGGGAGCTGTTTTTT.

This clone was detected a few times. The V and J genes are TRBV5-4 and TRBJ2-3, with D maybe TRBD1 (7 bases). This CDR3 region has 17 residues. The V gene's germline CDR1 is SGHNT and CDR2 YYREEE (reference sequence). The V end was cut by 4 bases, the J end by 0 bases, with 18 bases between. CDR3 amino acids: CASSQGDFLTSTDTQYF. The CDR3 nucleotides read TGTGCCAGCAGCCAGGGGGACTTCTTAACTAGCACAGATACGCAGTATTTT.

V and J are TRBV5-6 and TRBJ2-1, with D tentatively TRBD2 (6 bases). The CDR3 contains 15 residues. V was trimmed by 4 bases and J by 5 bases, leaving 16 bases between them. The V gene's germline CDR1 is SGHDT and CDR2 YYEEEE. The CDR3 bases are TGTGCCAGCAGCCGGGATTTTAGCGGAAACAATGAGCAGTTCTTC. This sequence encodes CASSRDFSGNNEQFF.

This chain joins TRBV6-2 or TRBV6-3 and TRBJ1-5; maybe TRBD1 (5 bases). Germline V gene lookup returns CDR1 MNHEY and CDR2 SVGEGT. The CDR3 contains 15 residues. V lost 2 bases and J lost 3, with 11 bases in between. CDR3 coding DNA: TGTGCCAGCAGTTACGCGGGACCACCCAATCAGCCCCAGCATTTT. This gives the protein CASSYAGPPNQPQHF.

CDR3 bases: TGTGCCAGCAGTAACACAGGTTCAGGAAACACCATATATTTT. As protein: CASSNTGSGNTIYF. The chain couples TRBV6-5 to TRBJ1-3; TRBD1 might be the D (5 bases). Trimming removed 5 bases at V and 4 bases at J, with 12 bases between. Germline-derived CDR1 and CDR2 are MNHEY and SVGAGI. The CDR3 is 14 amino acids.

The chain uses TRBV11-2 and TRBJ2-7; D remains unclear. The ends were cut back, 6 bases at V and 4 bases at J, with 7 bases in the middle. The CDR3 contains 11 residues. Looked up from germline, CDR1 is SGHAT and CDR2 is FQNNGV. The CDR3 region is CASSQMYEQYF. CDR3 sequence (DNA): TGTGCCAGCAGTCAGATGTACGAGCAGTACTTC.

This sequence joins TRBV14 and TRBJ2-5; the match to TRBD2 covers 7 bases. V trimming: 5 bases; J trimming: 0 bases; junction bases outside the gene matches: 3. Germline V gives CDR1 SGHDN, CDR2 FVKESK. This CDR3 is 14 amino acids long. CDR3 sequence (DNA): TGTGCCAGCAGCGGGGGGGTCTACCAAGAGACCCAGTACTTC. This encodes CASSGGVYQETQYF.

The V and J genes are TRBV5-4 and TRBJ1-2; no reliable D call. V was clipped by 0 bases and J by 11 bases, with 17 bases between them. Germline V lookup: CDR1 SGHNT, CDR2 YYREEE (reference sequence). The CDR3 is 14 amino acids. CDR3 coding DNA: TGTGCCAGCAGCTTGGTTACCTTAGAAGCGGGATACACCTTC. Protein: CASSLVTLEAGYTF. Full variable domain (remainder filled in from reference TRBV5-4 and TRBJ1-2): ETGVTQSPTHLIKTRGQQVTLRCSSQSGHNTVSWYQQALGQGPQFIFQYYREEENGRGNFPPRFSGLQFPNYSSELNVNALELDDSALYLCASSLVTLEAGYTFGSGTRLTVV.

The rearrangement joins TRBV21-1 to TRBJ1-2; the table's TRBD1 call for D was not verified on the DNA. TRBV21-1 is a known pseudogene. This CDR3 has 13 amino acids. The chain's CDR3 is CASSARGSYGYTF. CDR3 DNA sequence: TGTGCCAGCAGCGCAAGGGGGTCCTATGGCTACACCTTC.

The chain has TRBV7-9 and TRBJ1-4; 10 bases match TRBD1. The germline gives CDR1 SEHNR, CDR2 FQNEAQ (reference sequence). The CDR3 has 15 residues. V was pared by 5 bases and J by 8 bases, with 8 bases of the junction left unmatched. CDR3 region: CASSPDRGLGEKLFF. DNA for the CDR3: TGTGCCAGCAGCCCCGACAGGGGGCTTGGGGAAAAACTGTTTTTT.

The V call is TRBV7-9, the J call TRBJ2-1, with TRBD2 identical over 7 bases. V was clipped by 1 base and J by 7 bases; unmatched bases: 13. The germline V gene encodes CDR1 SEHNR and CDR2 FQNEAQ (reference sequence). This CDR3 has 17 amino acids. The CDR3 region is CASSLDLGLPKGNEQFF. Here the CDR3 DNA reads TGTGCCAGCAGCTTAGACCTGGGACTACCTAAAGGGAATGAGCAGTTCTTC.

The chain combines TRBV6-5 with TRBJ1-4; weak D call: TRBD1 (5 bases). The germline V and J ends were trimmed by 6 bases and 5 bases, with 13 bases remaining between them. The germline CDR1 and CDR2 sequences are MNHEY and SVGAGI. The CDR3 is 14 amino acids. The DNA of the CDR3 is TGTGCCAGCAGGGGGCAGGACGGCAATGAAAAACTGTTTTTT. Translation: CASRGQDGNEKLFF.

A remark on this clone: At one of its ends the junction is not consistent with the germline gene, which may arise from a read error. This chain uses TRBV7-7 with TRBJ2-1; 11 bases fit TRBD2. Germline V gives CDR1 SSHAT, CDR2 FNYEAQ (reference sequence). CDR3 length: 15 residues. CDR3 sequence: CASSLGTSGGNEQFF. As DNA, the CDR3 is TGTGCTAGCAGCTTAGGAACTAGCGGGGGCAATGAGCAGTTCTTC.

The rearrangement uses TRBV18 and TRBJ2-7; TRBD2 agrees at 7 bases. CDR1 KGHSH and CDR2 LQKENI come from the germline V gene. The V segment lost 2 bases and the J segment 0 bases; nucleotides outside the gene matches: 4. The CDR3 extends over 15 amino acids. The CDR3 nucleotides are TGTGCCAGCTCACCAGGGGGAGGGAACTCCTACGAGCAGTACTTC. Amino acids: CASSPGGGNSYEQYF.

This chain uses TRBV7-6 with TRBJ2-1, with TRBD1 matching over 9 bases. Losses at the gene ends were 2 bases for V and 6 bases for J; bases not matched to a gene: 5. CDR1 and CDR2 from the germline V gene are SGHVS and FNYEAQ. This CDR3 spans 15 amino acids. CDR3 amino acids: CASSLWDRAGNEQFF. Written as DNA, the CDR3 is TGTGCCAGCAGCTTATGGGACAGGGCCGGCAATGAGCAGTTCTTC. The full variable domain, with the rest looked up from reference TRBV7-6 and TRBJ2-1, is GAGVSQSPRYKVTKRGQDVALRCDPISGHVSLYWYRQALGQGPEFLTYFNYEAQQDKSGLPNDRFSAERPEGSISTLTIQRTEQRDSAMYRCASSLWDRAGNEQFFGPGTRLTVL.